This is a list of T cell receptor beta chains from one sample in a study of cytomegalovirus exposure and HLA in healthy donors. Here immunoSEQ multiplex PCR was the method, and the copy in TCRdb shows in-frame clones only, minus some. The table shows some 250,000 clones, with over 70% occurring only once. The sample comprised PBMCs. The origin of the receptors is a woman in her sixties in good health and CMV-seropositive. Each CDR3 is given with its conserved first and last residue.

V: TRBV18
CDR3: CASSPRQDENIQYF

V: TRBV5-6
CDR3: CASSLRREGYTF

V: TRBV28
CDR3: CASSFRDEQYF

V: TRBV4-1
CDR3: CASSQALAGVDTQYF

V: TRBV10-3
CDR3: CAISEQGANSPLHF

V: TRBV6-1
CDR3: CASSAGLVPDTQYF

V: TRBV27
CDR3: CASSLLADSSTDTQYF

V: TRBV7-9
CDR3: CASNSLTGAFYEQYF

V: TRBV7-2
CDR3: CASSLFGSREQYF

V: TRBV15
CDR3: CATSRDPYSNTGELFF

V: TRBV5-1
CDR3: CASSQTTSGRGSYEQYF

V: TRBV5-6
CDR3: CASSFTGGALRNEQYF

V: TRBV2
CDR3: CASKLQGDYGYTF

V: TRBV10-1
CDR3: CASSVRVPGGSYNEQFF

V: TRBV19
CDR3: CASSIGRTSDTYEQYF

V: TRBV6-5
CDR3: CASSYSPVPYEQYF

V: TRBV7-2
CDR3: CASSPRSGFYTGELFF

V: TRBV12-5
CDR3: CASALQVGMNTEAFF

V: TRBV23-1
CDR3: CASSLTGGGMNTEAFF

V: TRBV5-6
CDR3: CASSLGGGAFNYGYTF

V: TRBV6-1
CDR3: CASRQNEKLFF

V: TRBV2
CDR3: CASSEDRGTDTQYF